This T cell receptor beta chain comes out of a study of T cell responses to AZD1222 COVID-19 vaccine. Study context: Recipients boosted at about 4 weeks or about 12 weeks are pooled.

This clone was detected only once. Its antigen is undetermined. The CDR3 is made up of 13 amino acids. V was pared by 2 bases and J by 4 bases, with 8 bases between. Germline V CDR1 and CDR2: MDHEN, SYDVKM. Sequencing was performed with immunoSEQ multiplex PCR; in TCRdb, only in-frame clones are kept and a portion is missing. The sample has under 150,000 clones, 90% to 95% seen once. The study's findings and limits: Spike was spanned by vaccine-associated CD4 TCRs, with dominance at 160-218 and 743-854. Donors in the cohort were predominantly white British and more often female, and clonal diversity was possibly underestimated. Within unmutated variant regions lay the reported targets of nearly half of spike-specific TCRs.

This clonotype originated in an adult in good health. The sample in question was peripheral blood, obtained on day 0 of AZD1222 vaccination. The chain employs TRBV28 and TRBJ1-1; tentative D call: TRBD1 (6 bases). CDR3 amino acids: CASSLRGGTEAFF. CDR3 nucleotide sequence: TGTGCCAGCAGTTTAAGGGGGGGCACTGAAGCTTTCTTT.